A selection of T cell receptor beta chains follows, all from one sample in a study of naive and memory T cell subsets. TCRdb processed the UMI-ligation and nested PCR reads anew with MiXCR; each CDR3 protein has one entry. The profile covers under 20,000 distinct CDR3 sequences, with roughly 9.8% appearing a single time and 6.5% to 7% taken by the ten largest. Sequenced material: skin, taken from a tuberculin skin test site. The receptors come from an adult in good health. Both conserved end residues are part of each CDR3. The D gene is left open where the match is weak. Only part of the rows carry a size: once, few, many, or a class if the clone is expanded.

>TRBJ2-3|13|TRBV18|.|.
TGTGCCAGCTCACCGCGACGGACAGATACGCAGTATTTT
CASSPRRTDTQYF
>TRBJ1-4|14|TRBV4-3|few|.
TGCGCCAGCAGCCACACTGCAACTAATGAAAAACTGTTTTTT
CASSHTATNEKLFF
>TRBJ2-2|14|TRBV20-1|many|.
TGCAGTGTGAGGCTAGCGATGAACACCGGGGAGCTGTTTTTT
CSVRLAMNTGELFF
>TRBJ1-5|15|TRBV4-1|many|.
TGCGCCAGCAGCCAAGAATCAGGGGTGAATCAGCCCCAGCATTTT
CASSQESGVNQPQHF
>TRBJ2-1|16|TRBV6-5|many|TRBD2
TGTGCCAGCAGTTACTTCGGACTAGCGGGAGTCAATGAGCAGTTCTTC
CASSYFGLAGVNEQFF
>TRBJ2-3|15|TRBV18|many|.
TGTGCCAGCTCACCACCTTCACGGGGTGCAGATACGCAGTATTTT
CASSPPSRGADTQYF
>TRBJ2-2|13|TRBV25-1|many|.
TGTGCCAGCAGTATTTATTCCACCGGGGAGCTGTTTTTT
CASSIYSTGELFF
>TRBJ2-3|15|TRBV10-3|few|.
TGTGCCATCAGCAGAGGGGCTTGGTTGCCAGATACGCAGTATTTT
CAISRGAWLPDTQYF
>TRBJ2-1|14|TRBV12-3/TRBV12-4|many|.
TGTGCCAGCAGTTTAGGAGCAGTGTACAATGAGCAGTTCTTC
CASSLGAVYNEQFF
>TRBJ1-2|15|TRBV29-1|.|.
TGCAGCGTTGATAGGCGGGATTCGGGGGCTCAGGGCTACACCTTC
CSVDRRDSGAQGYTF
>TRBJ2-2|15|TRBV20-1|few|TRBD1
TGCAGTGCTAGAACAGGGGAGATCCGGTCCCGGGAGCTGTTTTTT
CSARTGEIRSRELFF